This TCR beta chain was recovered during a study of blood T cell repertoires in COVID-19. Seattle enrolled patients during active infection and tracked them longitudinally. Original analysis: Cell counts per sample came from amplifying reference gene primers. Method: immunoSEQ multiplex PCR; TCRdb's copy keeps in-frame clones and lacks some. V, J and clone size are those of that table, while D and trimming were read from the DNA. The repertoire holds about 160,000 clones, with just under 90% as singletons. The CDR3 spans 18 residues. The germline V gene has CDR1 MGHRA and CDR2 YSYEKL. The trim removed 3 bases at V and 4 bases at J, leaving 11 bases unmatched.

The clonotype originates from a woman in her seventies with COVID-19, enrolled during active disease. The sample taken for sequencing was peripheral blood. This chain uses TRBV4-1 with TRBJ2-2; 10 bases line up with TRBD2. The CDR3 is CASSHERAGGPGTGELFF. DNA for the CDR3: TGCGCCAGCAGCCATGAACGAGCGGGGGGGCCGGGCACCGGGGAGCTGTTTTTT.